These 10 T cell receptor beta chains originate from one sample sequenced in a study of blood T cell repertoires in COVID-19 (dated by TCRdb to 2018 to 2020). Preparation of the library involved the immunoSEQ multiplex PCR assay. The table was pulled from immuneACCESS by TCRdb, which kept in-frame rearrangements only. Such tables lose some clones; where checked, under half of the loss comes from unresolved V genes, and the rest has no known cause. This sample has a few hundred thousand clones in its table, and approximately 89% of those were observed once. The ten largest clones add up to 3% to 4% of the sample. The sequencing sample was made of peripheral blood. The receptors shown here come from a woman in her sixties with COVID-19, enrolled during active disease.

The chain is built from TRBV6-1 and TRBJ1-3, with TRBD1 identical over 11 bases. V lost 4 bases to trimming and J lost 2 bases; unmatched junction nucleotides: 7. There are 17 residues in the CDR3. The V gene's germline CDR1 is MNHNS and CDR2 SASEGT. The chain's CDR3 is CASSARTGGTAGNTIYF. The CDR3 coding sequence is TGTGCCAGCAGTGCCCGGACAGGGGGCACGGCTGGAAACACCATATATTTT.

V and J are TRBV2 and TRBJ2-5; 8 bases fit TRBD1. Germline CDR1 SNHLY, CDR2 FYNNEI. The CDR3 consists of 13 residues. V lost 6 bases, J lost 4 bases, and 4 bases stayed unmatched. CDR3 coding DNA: TGTGCCAGCAGGCCGGACAGGGCAGAGACCCAGTACTTC. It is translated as CASRPDRAETQYF.

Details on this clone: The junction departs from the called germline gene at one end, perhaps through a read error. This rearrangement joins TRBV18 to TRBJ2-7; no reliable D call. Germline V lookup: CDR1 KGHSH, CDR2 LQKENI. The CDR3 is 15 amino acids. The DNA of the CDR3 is TGTGCCAGCTCCCCACCGGGCTCAGTCTCCTACGAGCAGTACTTC. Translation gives CASSPPGSVSYEQYF. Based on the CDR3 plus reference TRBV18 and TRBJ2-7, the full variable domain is NAGVMQNPRHLVRRRGQEARLRCSPMKGHSHVYWYRQLPEEGLKFMVYLQKENIIDESGMPKERFSAEFPKEGPSILRIQQVVRGDSAAYFCASSPPGSVSYEQYFGPGTRLTVT.

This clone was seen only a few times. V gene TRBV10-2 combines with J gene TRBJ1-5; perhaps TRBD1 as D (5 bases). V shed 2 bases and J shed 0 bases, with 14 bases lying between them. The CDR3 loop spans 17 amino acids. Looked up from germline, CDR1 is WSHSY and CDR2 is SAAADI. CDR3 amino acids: CASSERAGIYSNQPQHF. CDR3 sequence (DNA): TGCGCCAGCAGTGAGAGGGCAGGGATTTATAGCAATCAGCCCCAGCATTTT.

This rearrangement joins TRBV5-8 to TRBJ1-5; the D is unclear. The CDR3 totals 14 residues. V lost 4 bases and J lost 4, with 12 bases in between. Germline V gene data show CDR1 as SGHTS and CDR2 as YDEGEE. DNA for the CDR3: TGTGCCAGCAGCCGTCGGAGGTCTAATCAGCCCCAGCATTTT. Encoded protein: CASSRRRSNQPQHF.

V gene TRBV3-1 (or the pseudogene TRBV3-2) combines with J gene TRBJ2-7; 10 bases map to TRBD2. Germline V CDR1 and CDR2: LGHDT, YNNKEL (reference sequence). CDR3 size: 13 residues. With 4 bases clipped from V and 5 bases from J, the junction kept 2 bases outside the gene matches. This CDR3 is CASSPSGGNEQYF. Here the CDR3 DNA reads TGTGCCAGCAGCCCTAGCGGGGGCAACGAGCAGTACTTC.

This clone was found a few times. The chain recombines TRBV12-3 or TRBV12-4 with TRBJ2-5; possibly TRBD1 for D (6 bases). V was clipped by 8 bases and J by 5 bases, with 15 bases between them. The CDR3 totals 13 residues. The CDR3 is CASGPQGSETQYF. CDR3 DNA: TGTGCCAGCGGGCCACAGGGATCGGAGACCCAGTACTTC.

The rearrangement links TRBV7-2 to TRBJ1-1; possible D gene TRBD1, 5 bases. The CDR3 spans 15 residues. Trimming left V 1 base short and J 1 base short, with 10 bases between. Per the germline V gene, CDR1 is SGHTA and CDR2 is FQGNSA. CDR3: CASSLGGGSNTEAFF. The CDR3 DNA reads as TGTGCCAGCAGCTTAGGCGGGGGGTCGAACACTGAAGCTTTCTTT.

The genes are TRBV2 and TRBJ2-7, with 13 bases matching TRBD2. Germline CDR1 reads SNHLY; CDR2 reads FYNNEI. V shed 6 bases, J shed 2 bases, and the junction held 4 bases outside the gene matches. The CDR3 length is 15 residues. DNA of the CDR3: TGTGCCAGCAGCCCGACTAGCGGGGGGACCTACGAGCAGTACTTC. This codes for CASSPTSGGTYEQYF. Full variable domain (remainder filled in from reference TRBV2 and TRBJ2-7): EPEVTQTPSHQVTQMGQEVILRCVPISNHLYFYWYRQILGQKVEFLVSFYNNEISEKSEIFDDQFSVERPDGSNFTLKIRSTKLEDSAMYFCASSPTSGGTYEQYFGPGTRLTVT.

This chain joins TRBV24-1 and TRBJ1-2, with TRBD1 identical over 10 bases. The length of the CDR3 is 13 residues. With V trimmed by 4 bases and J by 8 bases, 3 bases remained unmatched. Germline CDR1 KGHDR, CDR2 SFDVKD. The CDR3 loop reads CATSDGQGGGYTF. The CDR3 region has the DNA TGTGCCACCAGTGACGGACAGGGGGGCGGCTACACCTTC.